The entry that follows covers one TCR beta chain sequence. The record originates from a study of blood T cell repertoires in COVID-19. Overall study context: T cells, B-cell-depleted T cells, or PBMCs supplied cDNA or gDNA.

Sequencing used immunoSEQ multiplex PCR; TCRdb keeps in-frame clones, though not all of them. The top ten clones hold approximately 2% of a sample with about 480,000 clones, approximately 90% of them seen once. CDR3 length: 15 amino acids. The V end was cut by 2 bases, the J end by 7 bases, with 15 bases between. CDR1 MNHEY and CDR2 SVGEGT come from the germline V gene. The TCR comes from a woman in her 40s who had recovered from COVID-19. The specimen was PBMCs or T cells enriched from blood (not recorded which). This chain connects TRBV6-2 or TRBV6-3 to TRBJ2-1; a possible D gene is TRBD1 (6 bases). This CDR3 reads CASSYLLLQGNEQFF. The CDR3 DNA is TGTGCCAGCAGTTACCTTCTTCTCCAGGGGAATGAGCAGTTCTTC.